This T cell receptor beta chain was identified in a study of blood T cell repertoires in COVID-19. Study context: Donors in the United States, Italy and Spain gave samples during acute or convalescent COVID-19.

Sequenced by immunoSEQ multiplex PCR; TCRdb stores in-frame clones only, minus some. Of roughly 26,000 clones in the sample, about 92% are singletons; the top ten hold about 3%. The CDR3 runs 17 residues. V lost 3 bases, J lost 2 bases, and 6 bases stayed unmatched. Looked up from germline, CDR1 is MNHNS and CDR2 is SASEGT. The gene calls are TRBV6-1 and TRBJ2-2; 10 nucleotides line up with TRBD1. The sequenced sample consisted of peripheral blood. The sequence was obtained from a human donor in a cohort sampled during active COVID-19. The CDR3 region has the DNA TGTGCCAGCAGTGACCGACAGGGGGCCATAAACACCGGGGAGCTGTTTTTT. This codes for CASSDRQGAINTGELFF.